A selection of T cell receptor beta chains follows, all from one sample in a study of CD8+CD57+ T cells in acquired aplastic anemia. Via MiXCR, TCRdb re-called the reads, giving one row per CDR3 protein. The sample shows some 150,000 distinct CDR3 sequences, about two thirds of them seen only once. The sequencing input was sorted CD4+, CD8+, or CD8+CD57+ T cells (not recorded which) from PBMCs. The source of these receptors is a human donor with aplastic anemia. The CDR3 runs from the conserved cysteine through the conserved F or W. The order of the fields is V gene, clone size, D gene, J gene, CDR3 length, CDR3 protein, CDR3 DNA. D genes are given only for firm matches. Only part of the rows carry a size: once, few, many, or a class if the clone is expanded.

>TRBV9|.|TRBD2|TRBJ2-1|15
CASSASGRDYNEQFF
TGTGCCAGCAGCGCTAGCGGGAGGGATTACAATGAGCAGTTCTTC
>TRBV20-1|.|.|TRBJ1-4|14
CSARVAGSNEKLFF
TGCAGTGCTAGAGTAGCAGGCTCTAATGAAAAACTGTTTTTT
>TRBV6-5|.|TRBD2|TRBJ2-5|12
CASGTTPETQYF
TGTGCCAGCGGGACTACCCCTGAGACCCAGTACTTC
>TRBV6-2/TRBV6-3|many|TRBD1|TRBJ2-7|15
CASSYSGDSSYEQYF
TGTGCCAGCAGTTACTCAGGGGACAGCTCCTACGAGCAGTACTTC
>TRBV12-3/TRBV12-4|many|TRBD2|TRBJ2-3|15
CASIWTSGSSDTQYF
TGTGCCAGCATCTGGACTAGCGGGAGTTCAGATACGCAGTATTTT
>TRBV2|.|.|TRBJ2-1|14
CASSGSHSYNEQFF
TGTGCCAGCAGTGGGTCCCACTCCTACAATGAGCAGTTCTTC
>TRBV19|.|.|TRBJ1-5|13
CASSWDLNQPQHF
TGTGCCAGTAGTTGGGATCTCAATCAGCCCCAGCATTTT
>TRBV2|.|.|TRBJ2-7|14
CASLPGRLSYEQYF
TGTGCCAGCCTCCCCGGACGGTTGTCCTACGAGCAGTACTTC
>TRBV6-6|.|TRBD1|TRBJ2-3|15
CASSSTRGRTDTQYF
TGTGCCAGCAGTTCGACCAGGGGGCGCACAGATACGCAGTATTTT
>TRBV29-1|once|.|TRBJ2-7|13
CSVEGGQSYEQYF
TGCAGCGTTGAAGGGGGCCAGTCCTACGAGCAGTACTTC
>TRBV6-4|.|TRBD1|TRBJ2-3|15
CASSAGTGATDTQYF
TGTGCCAGCAGTGCCGGGACAGGAGCCACAGATACGCAGTATTTT
>TRBV2|.|.|TRBJ1-2|14
CASSPDGFNYGYTF
TGTGCCAGCAGTCCGGATGGGTTCAACTATGGCTACACCTTC
>TRBV5-1|.|.|TRBJ1-6|13
CASSLGVGSPLHF
TGTGCCAGCAGCTTGGGAGTCGGATCACCCCTCCACTTT
>TRBV7-8|.|.|TRBJ1-1|16
CASSYKAGRGNTEAFF
TGTGCCAGCAGCTATAAGGCGGGTAGGGGAAACACTGAAGCTTTCTTT
>TRBV7-9|.|.|TRBJ2-3|14
CASREAAGRDTQYF
TGTGCCAGCAGGGAAGCGGCGGGGAGGGATACGCAGTATTTT
>TRBV12-3/TRBV12-4|.|.|TRBJ1-5|12
CASSLRGQPQHF
TGTGCCAGCAGTCTCAGGGGTCAGCCCCAGCATTTT
>TRBV7-2|.|TRBD1|TRBJ2-1|13
CASEGASSNEQFF
TGTGCCAGCGAGGGGGCGAGTTCGAATGAGCAGTTCTTC
>TRBV20-1|.|.|TRBJ2-3|13
CSARDLARDTQYF
TGCAGTGCTAGAGATTTGGCGCGAGATACGCAGTATTTT
>TRBV6-4|.|.|TRBJ1-5|18
CASSGDSGGPYSNQPQHF
TGTGCCAGCAGTGGCGATAGCGGGGGGCCCTACAGCAATCAGCCCCAGCATTTT
>TRBV20-1|many|TRBD2|TRBJ2-1|15
CSARSSSGGDNEQFF
TGCAGTGCTAGAAGTTCAAGCGGGGGGGACAATGAGCAGTTCTTC
>TRBV10-3|.|.|TRBJ2-7|14
CAISETPRGPEQYF
TGTGCCATCAGTGAGACTCCTCGAGGCCCCGAGCAGTACTTC
>TRBV10-3|once|.|TRBJ1-6|16
CASRETQGVDNSPLHF
TGTGCCAGCAGGGAAACACAGGGCGTCGATAATTCACCCCTCCACTTT
>TRBV5-4|.|.|TRBJ1-6|15
CASSLATGGNSPLHF
TGTGCCAGCAGTCTTGCAACAGGCGGTAATTCACCCCTCCACTTT
>TRBV24-1|.|.|TRBJ2-3|15
CATSDPNPSPHTQYF
TGTGCCACCAGTGATCCCAACCCTAGCCCCCATACGCAGTATTTT
>TRBV7-9|.|TRBD1|TRBJ1-3|15
CASSQDRDSGNTIYF
TGTGCCAGCAGCCAGGACAGGGACTCTGGAAACACCATATATTTT
>TRBV20-1|once|.|TRBJ2-3|14
CSAKTLLFPDTQYF
TGCAGTGCCAAGACTCTTCTCTTCCCAGATACGCAGTATTTT
>TRBV7-9|.|.|TRBJ2-3|15
CASRMDIGGGDTQYF
TGTGCCAGCAGAATGGACATCGGAGGCGGAGATACGCAGTATTTT
>TRBV20-1|once|.|TRBJ2-1|13
CSATASSYNEQFF
TGCAGCGCGACAGCGAGCTCCTACAATGAGCAGTTCTTC
>TRBV19|.|.|TRBJ2-7|12
CATGGQRGEQYF
TGTGCCACCGGAGGACAGAGAGGCGAGCAGTACTTC
>TRBV20-1|.|TRBD2|TRBJ2-7|13
CSAPSGYSYEQYF
TGCAGTGCCCCTAGCGGTTACTCCTACGAGCAGTACTTC
>TRBV19|many|.|TRBJ1-6|12
CASSIGGSSLHF
TGTGCCAGTAGTATAGGAGGGTCTTCCCTCCACTTT
>TRBV7-3|.|TRBD2|TRBJ2-5|14
CASSQGWGGETQYF
TGTGCCAGCAGCCAAGGTTGGGGGGGGGAGACCCAGTACTTC
>TRBV2|few|.|TRBJ2-2|17
CASSVVGGQVNTGELFF
TGTGCCAGCAGTGTCGTCGGGGGGCAGGTGAACACCGGGGAGCTGTTTTTT
>TRBV9|.|.|TRBJ2-7|14
CASSGGQEHYEQYF
TGTGCCAGCAGTGGGGGCCAAGAACACTACGAGCAGTACTTC
>TRBV24-1|.|TRBD1|TRBJ1-1|13
CATARTGNTEAFF
TGTGCCACCGCCCGGACAGGCAACACTGAAGCTTTCTTT
>TRBV10-2|.|.|TRBJ1-1|14
CASSETVLNTEAFF
TGCGCCAGCAGTGAGACAGTCTTGAACACTGAAGCTTTCTTT
>TRBV7-2|.|.|TRBJ2-7|10
CASSLGGQYF
TGTGCCAGCAGCTTAGGCGGGCAGTACTTC
>TRBV9|once|.|TRBJ2-4|16
CASSSLPTGVGNIQYF
TGTGCCAGCAGCTCCCTACCTACGGGGGTCGGAAACATTCAGTACTTC
>TRBV7-7|.|TRBD2|TRBJ2-5|14
CASSFRGGQETQYF
TGTGCCAGCAGCTTCCGCGGGGGACAAGAGACCCAGTACTTC
>TRBV2|few|TRBD1|TRBJ1-1|13
CASIVRGDTEAFF
TGTGCCAGCATTGTCAGGGGGGACACTGAAGCTTTCTTT
>TRBV20-1|.|.|TRBJ1-5|13
CSARPTGNQPQHF
TGCAGTGCTAGACCCACTGGCAATCAACCCCAGCATTTT
>TRBV20-1|.|.|TRBJ1-2|14
CSARWGNSNYGYTF
TGCAGTGCTAGGTGGGGCAACTCTAACTATGGCTACACCTTC
>TRBV3-1|.|.|TRBJ1-1|14
CASSLSGGDTEAFF
TGTGCCAGCAGTCTATCCGGCGGCGACACTGAAGCTTTCTTT
>TRBV7-9|.|TRBD2|TRBJ2-1|14
CASSSTSGGNEQFF
TGTGCCAGCAGCTCGACTAGCGGGGGAAATGAGCAGTTCTTC
>TRBV10-3|.|.|TRBJ2-7|15
CAISDVGDPSYEQYF
TGTGCCATCAGTGATGTGGGAGACCCCTCCTACGAGCAGTACTTC
>TRBV20-1|.|TRBD2|TRBJ2-7|15
CSASNVGSGSGEQYF
TGCAGTGCTAGTAACGTTGGCAGCGGGAGTGGCGAGCAGTACTTC
>TRBV6-5|.|.|TRBJ2-6|17
CASSYSLGGSGANVLTF
TGTGCCAGCAGTTACTCCTTAGGTGGGTCCGGGGCCAACGTCCTGACTTTC
>TRBV7-2|.|TRBD2|TRBJ2-7|16
CASSLVGWASGWEQYF
TGTGCCAGCAGCTTAGTTGGATGGGCTAGCGGGTGGGAGCAGTACTTC
>TRBV20-1|few|.|TRBJ1-6|13
CSAQGPVDSPLHF
TGCAGTGCGCAGGGGCCGGTGGATTCACCCCTCCACTTT
>TRBV7-8|few|TRBD2|TRBJ2-7|15
CASSFRTSGSWEQYF
TGTGCCAGCAGCTTTCGGACTAGCGGGAGTTGGGAGCAGTACTTC
>TRBV19|.|TRBD2|TRBJ2-1|16
CASSVTSGISYNEQFF
TGTGCCAGTAGTGTAACTAGCGGGATCTCCTACAATGAGCAGTTCTTC
>TRBV2|.|.|TRBJ2-3|12
CASTPGERRGQF
TGTGCCAGCACTCCGGGAGAAAGGAGGGGTCAATTT
>TRBV24-1|few|.|TRBJ1-5|16
CATSLLGAYSNQPQHF
TGTGCCACCAGCCTCTTGGGGGCTTATAGCAATCAGCCCCAGCATTTT
>TRBV19|.|.|TRBJ2-2|13
CASRPLYTGELFF
TGTGCCAGTAGACCCTTATACACCGGGGAGCTGTTTTTT
>TRBV29-1|.|.|TRBJ2-1|12
CSVEQGGIEQFF
TGCAGCGTTGAACAGGGGGGAATTGAGCAGTTCTTC
>TRBV6-4|.|TRBD2|TRBJ2-1|12
CASRAREGEQFF
TGTGCCAGCAGAGCCCGGGAGGGAGAGCAGTTCTTC
>TRBV20-1|.|.|TRBJ1-6|15
CSARDDEGGLGPLHF
TGCAGTGCTAGAGATGATGAGGGCGGGTTGGGGCCCCTCCACTTT
>TRBV29-1|.|TRBD1|TRBJ1-1|13
CSATDREGTEASF
TGCAGCGCTACCGACAGGGAAGGAACTGAAGCCTCCTTT
>TRBV20-1|.|.|TRBJ2-5|16
CSASRNPGTLQETQYF
TGCAGTGCTAGCCGCAATCCCGGGACTTTACAAGAGACCCAGTACTTC
>TRBV10-1|.|.|TRBJ2-5|15
CASSEGAALRETQYF
TGCGCCAGCAGTGAGGGTGCCGCGCTGAGGGAGACCCAGTACTTC